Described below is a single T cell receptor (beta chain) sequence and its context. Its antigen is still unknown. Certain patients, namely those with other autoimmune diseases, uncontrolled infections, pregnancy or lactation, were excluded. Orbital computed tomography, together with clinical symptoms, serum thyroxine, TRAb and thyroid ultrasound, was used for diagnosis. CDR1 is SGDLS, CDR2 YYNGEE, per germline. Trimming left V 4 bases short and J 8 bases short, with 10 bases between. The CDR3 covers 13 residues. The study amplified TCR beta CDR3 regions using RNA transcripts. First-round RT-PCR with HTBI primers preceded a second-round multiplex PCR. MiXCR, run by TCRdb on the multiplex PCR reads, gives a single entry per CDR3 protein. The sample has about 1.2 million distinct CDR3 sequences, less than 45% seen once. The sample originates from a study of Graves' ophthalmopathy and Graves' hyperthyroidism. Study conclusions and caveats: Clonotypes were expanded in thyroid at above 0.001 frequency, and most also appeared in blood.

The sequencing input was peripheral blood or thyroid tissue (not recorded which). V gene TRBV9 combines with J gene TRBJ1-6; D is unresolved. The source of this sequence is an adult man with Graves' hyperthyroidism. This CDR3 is CASSQDIDSPLHF. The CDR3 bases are TGTGCCAGCAGCCAAGACATAGATTCACCCCTCCACTTT.